The clone carrying this T cell receptor beta chain was counted between two and nine times. Sequencing was performed with immunoSEQ multiplex PCR; in TCRdb, only in-frame clones are kept and a portion is missing. The sample yields about 16,000 clones, roughly 70% seen once. The data stem from a study of neoadjuvant anti-PD-1 for oral cavity cancer. V dropped 6 bases and J dropped 5 bases, with 16 bases sitting between them. The CDR3 sequence is 14 residues long. The germline gives CDR1 ENHRY, CDR2 SYGVKD. The chain links TRBV10-3 to TRBJ1-2, with D possibly being TRBD1 (6 bases). Material: PBMCs, obtained before nivolumab (anti-PD-1) treatment. The receptor's source is a person aged 40 to 85 with oral cavity squamous cell carcinoma. The CDR3 DNA is TGTGCCATCAGAGATCCAGGGGAGGAGTATGGCTACACCTTC. The encoded protein is CAIRDPGEEYGYTF.